This T cell receptor (beta chain) derives from a study of beta chain features in type 1 diabetes. The authors reverse transcribed all of the isolated RNA, so sequencing captured expressed TCRB transcripts. The method was immunoSEQ multiplex PCR; TCRdb's version includes in-frame clones alone and lacks a portion of them. The table shows under 400,000 clones, with about 15% occurring only once. CDR3 length: 13 amino acids. The germline V gene has CDR1 LGHNA and CDR2 YSLEER. The V gene lost 3 bases and the J gene lost 6 bases, with 11 bases spanning the gap. Sequencing input: central memory CD4+ T cells from blood. The chain is built from TRBV4-3 and TRBJ1-2; D is perhaps TRBD1 (5 bases). This TCR was sampled from a man aged 25-40 years in good health. In DNA form, the CDR3 reads TGCGCCAGCAGCCAGCGGCAGGGAGATGGCTACACCTTC. Residues: CASSQRQGDGYTF.